Described below is a single T cell receptor (beta chain) sequence and its context. This entry is derived from a study of blood T cell repertoires in COVID-19. Study in general: Sample material is recorded as cDNA or gDNA derived from T cells, B-cell-depleted T cells, or PBMCs.

As processed by the authors: Amplification of reference gene primers provided the estimated nucleated cell counts. Method: immunoSEQ multiplex PCR; TCRdb's copy keeps in-frame clones and lacks some. The DNA gave D and trimming, while V, J and clone size come from that table. Of tens of thousands of clones in the sample, approximately 91% are singletons; the top ten hold approximately 5.4%. Germline V CDR1 and CDR2: SEHNR, FQNEAQ (reference sequence). V was shortened by 6 bases and J by 3 bases, with 15 bases between the two germline ends. The CDR3 runs 15 residues. The Seattle site enrolled patients during active infection and followed them longitudinally.

The V gene is TRBV7-9, the J gene TRBJ2-1; possibly TRBD2 for D (6 bases). Sequencing was done on a sample of peripheral blood. The TCR originated in a man in his sixties with COVID-19, enrolled during active disease. The CDR3 protein is CASRAWDSFYNEQFF. The CDR3 region has the DNA TGTGCCAGCAGAGCCTGGGACTCCTTCTACAATGAGCAGTTCTTC.